This TCR beta chain was obtained from a study of T cells in Graves' hyperthyroidism and ophthalmopathy. TCR beta CDR3 region amplification was performed from RNA transcripts. The HTBI primer set drove a first-round RT-PCR of the TCR CDR3. Each CDR3 protein is one row after TCRdb ran MiXCR on the multiplex PCR reads. The data contain a few hundred thousand distinct CDR3 sequences, more than 45% of them seen just once; the ten biggest clones take up about 7.8%. This clonotype has at least ten counts. This clonotype was sampled from a woman aged 18-29 years with Graves' hyperthyroidism. Sequencing was performed on peripheral blood or thyroid tissue (not recorded which).

CDR3 region: CSVRSGVGNQPQHF. CDR3 DNA: TGCAGCGTTAGGTCGGGAGTAGGGAATCAGCCCCAGCATTTT. The chain couples TRBV29-1 to TRBJ1-5, with no clear D. The CDR3 length is 14 residues. Trimming pared 5 bases from V and 4 bases from J, leaving 15 bases between. The germline V gene has CDR1 SQVTM and CDR2 ANQGSEA.